These 30 T cell receptor beta chains were all obtained from the same sample, sequenced in a study of blood T cell repertoires in COVID-19. The repertoire was sequenced with immunoSEQ multiplex PCR; TCRdb's copy has only in-frame clones and lacks some. The repertoire holds roughly 160,000 clones, roughly 84% seen once, with over 7% in the top ten. Material: PBMCs or T cells enriched from blood (not recorded which). These receptors came from a woman aged 45 to 65 who had recovered from COVID-19.

Only a few counts were recorded for this clone. The V call is TRBV6-4, the J call TRBJ1-6; TRBD1 is a possible D gene (6 bases). The CDR3 contains 15 residues. V was clipped by 7 bases and J by 0 bases, with 10 bases between them. The germline V gene encodes CDR1 MRHNA and CDR2 SNTAGT. CDR3 bases: TGTGCCAGCAAGATGGACAGCTCCTATAATTCACCCCTCCACTTT. This translates into CASKMDSSYNSPLHF.

V usage is TRBV7-2 and J usage is TRBJ2-7; no clear D. V lost 3 bases to trimming and J lost 5 bases, with 11 bases between them. The CDR3 contains 13 residues. Germline assignment: CDR1 SGHTA and CDR2 FQGNSA. The DNA of the CDR3 is TGTGCCAGCAGCTTTTATGTTGTAGACGAGCAGTACTTC. Protein sequence: CASSFYVVDEQYF. Looking up the rest from reference TRBV7-2 and TRBJ2-7 gives the full variable domain: GAGVSQSPSNKVTEKGKDVELRCDPISGHTALYWYRQSLGQGLEFLIYFQGNSAPDKSGLPSDRFSAERTGGSVSTLTIQRTQQEDSAVYLCASSFYVVDEQYFGPGTRLTVT.

J is TRBJ2-7 and V is TRBV3-1 (or the pseudogene TRBV3-2); 8 nucleotides align to TRBD1. This CDR3 contains 15 residues. V lost 4 bases and J lost 2; bases outside the gene matches: 7. From germline, CDR1 is LGHDT and CDR2 YNNKEL (reference sequence). The CDR3 DNA reads as TGTGCCAGCAGCCCGGACAGGGTCAAAACCTACGAGCAGTACTTC. The encoded protein is CASSPDRVKTYEQYF.

This clone showed up just a few times. The chain has TRBV3-1 (or the pseudogene TRBV3-2) and TRBJ1-1, with 7 bases aligning to TRBD1. Trimming took 4 bases from V and 11 from J; bases not matched to a gene: 7. CDR1 is LGHDT, CDR2 YNNKEL, per germline (reference sequence). This CDR3 contains 12 residues. The DNA of the CDR3 is TGTGCCAGCAGCCCCGACAGGGTTATTGCTTTCTTT. Residues: CASSPDRVIAFF.

V gene TRBV20-1 combines with J gene TRBJ2-7; D might be TRBD2 (6 bases). Germline CDR1 reads DFQATT; CDR2 reads SNEGSKA (reference sequence). The V and J ends lost 3 bases and 4 bases respectively, with 13 bases between them. The CDR3 sequence is 13 residues long. CDR3 in DNA: TGCAGTGCTAGTACGCCCGGGAGTTACGAGCAGTACTTC. Translation: CSASTPGSYEQYF.

This chain links TRBV19 with TRBJ1-4; 8 nucleotides align to TRBD1. Germline V gene data show CDR1 as LNHDA and CDR2 as SQIVND (reference sequence). The CDR3 extends over 15 amino acids. Germline trimming cut 4 bases from V and 2 bases from J; bases unmatched to any gene: 3. The DNA of the CDR3 is TGTGCCAGTAGTACAGGGGGCCGCACTAATGAAAAACTGTTTTTT. Its translation: CASSTGGRTNEKLFF.

The V and J genes are TRBV3-1 (or the pseudogene TRBV3-2) and TRBJ1-1, with 9 positions matching TRBD1. The J segment lost 5 bases and the V segment lost 0 bases, leaving 4 bases of the junction unmatched. The V gene's germline CDR1 is LGHDT and CDR2 YNNKEL (reference sequence). The CDR3 length is 15 residues. DNA for the CDR3: TGTGCCAGCAGCCAAGATTCGGGACAGGGTACTGAAGCTTTCTTT. It translates to CASSQDSGQGTEAFF.

V usage is TRBV29-1 and J usage is TRBJ1-4; 8 nucleotides line up with TRBD1. The CDR3 has 13 amino acids. Trimming cost V 5 bases and J 8 bases; bases outside gene matches: 7. The germline gives CDR1 SQVTM, CDR2 ANQGSEA. CDR3 loop: CSVRQGAGEKLFF. The CDR3 bases are TGCAGCGTTCGGCAGGGGGCAGGCGAAAAACTGTTTTTT.

V usage is TRBV30 and J usage is TRBJ1-2; TRBD1 matches 12 bases. V lost 2 bases and J lost 5; bases outside the gene matches: 6. This CDR3 has 15 amino acids. Germline V gives CDR1 GTSNPN, CDR2 SVGIG (reference sequence). The CDR3 protein is CAWSYQGQGAYGYTF. CDR3 DNA: TGTGCCTGGAGTTATCAGGGACAGGGGGCTTATGGCTACACCTTC.

The V call is TRBV19, the J call TRBJ1-1; D not resolved. Germline-derived CDR1 and CDR2 are LNHDA and SQIVND (reference sequence). This CDR3 is 13 amino acids long. The V end lost 10 bases, the J end lost 1 base, and 13 bases lay between the germline ends. Here the CDR3 DNA reads TGTGCCACCAAAATCGAGGGGAACACTGAAGCTTTCTTT. This gives the protein CATKIEGNTEAFF.

The chain uses TRBV10-1 and TRBJ1-1; tentatively, D is TRBD1 (6 bases). The CDR3 is made up of 14 amino acids. CDR1 WNHNN and CDR2 SYGVQD come from the germline V gene (reference sequence). Trimming took off 6 bases at V and 1 base at J, with 12 bases between the two ends. Here the CDR3 reads CASSSGQPNTEAFF. CDR3 bases: TGCGCCAGCAGCTCGGGACAACCGAACACTGAAGCTTTCTTT.

The chain joins TRBV19 to TRBJ1-3, with TRBD1 matching over 7 bases. The germline V gene encodes CDR1 LNHDA and CDR2 SQIVND (reference sequence). Trimming cost V 7 bases and J 4 bases; bases outside gene matches: 7. CDR3 length: 14 residues. CDR3 protein: CASKHRGPGNTIYF. The CDR3 DNA reads as TGTGCCAGTAAACACAGGGGTCCCGGAAACACCATATATTTT.

This chain connects TRBV19 to TRBJ2-1, with 9 bases aligning to TRBD1. The J segment lost 15 bases and the V segment lost 3 bases, leaving 6 bases of the junction unmatched. From germline, CDR1 is LNHDA and CDR2 SQIVND (reference sequence). There are 12 residues in the CDR3. CDR3 DNA sequence: TGTGCCAGTAGTATCTCGGGGACAGGGTGGTTCTTC. Translation: CASSISGTGWFF.

The J gene is TRBJ2-6, the V gene TRBV27, with D perhaps TRBD2 (5 bases). The V end was cut by 6 bases, the J end by 0 bases, with 15 bases between. CDR3 length: 17 amino acids. Germline lookup yields CDR1 MNHEY and CDR2 SMNVEV (reference sequence). The CDR3 reads CASSPNGVSSGANVLTF. For the CDR3, the DNA is TGTGCCAGCAGCCCCAACGGGGTGAGCTCTGGGGCCAACGTCCTGACTTTC.

The chain's CDR3 is CASSFYPAGNEKLFF. CDR3 coding DNA: TGTGCCAGCAGCTTTTACCCAGCGGGGAATGAAAAACTGTTTTTT. The chain is built from TRBV5-8 and TRBJ1-4; D gene unclear. There are 15 residues in the CDR3. V was cut by 2 bases and J by 5 bases, with 13 bases left in between. Per the germline V gene, CDR1 is SGHTS and CDR2 is YDEGEE.

This clone occurred once. The chain employs TRBV7-6 and TRBJ1-1; tentative D call: TRBD1 (5 bases). V was shortened by 4 bases and J by 2 bases, with 8 bases between the two germline ends. In germline, CDR1 is SGHVS, CDR2 FNYEAQ. This CDR3 comprises 13 residues. CDR3 sequence: CASSYDSNTEAFF. The CDR3 DNA sequence: TGTGCCAGCAGCTACGACAGCAACACTGAAGCTTTCTTT.

This rearrangement joins TRBV30 to TRBJ1-2; D gene ambiguous. The CDR3 is 16 residues long. V shed 5 bases and J shed 2 bases, with 21 bases lying between them. CDR1 is GTSNPN and CDR2 is SVGIG in the germline V gene (reference sequence). CDR3 sequence: CAWVLRLAATNYGYTF. CDR3 bases: TGTGCCTGGGTACTTCGATTGGCAGCGACCAACTATGGCTACACCTTC.

The chain links TRBV19 to TRBJ1-1; D might be TRBD1 (5 bases). Trimming took off 4 bases at V and 1 base at J, with 10 bases between the two ends. The CDR3 runs to 14 residues. Germline V gene data show CDR1 as LNHDA and CDR2 as SQIVND (reference sequence). The DNA for the CDR3 is TGTGCCAGTAGTAAAAGGGGCAGGAACACTGAAGCTTTCTTT. This codes for CASSKRGRNTEAFF. The whole variable domain, remainder taken from reference TRBV19 and TRBJ1-1, is DGGITQSPKYLFRKEGQNVTLSCEQNLNHDAMYWYRQDPGQGLRLIYYSQIVNDFQKGDIAEGYSVSREKKESFPLTVTSAQKNPTAFYLCASSKRGRNTEAFFGQGTRLTVV.

Only a few counts were recorded for this clone. The J gene is TRBJ1-2, the V gene TRBV27, with 7 bases fitting TRBD1. V gave up 6 bases and J gave up 13 bases; unmatched junction bases: 11. CDR1 is MNHEY, CDR2 SMNVEV, per germline (reference sequence). This CDR3 contains 12 residues. As DNA, the CDR3 is TGTGCCAGCAGGACGGGACAGCGGCGGGCCACCTTC. Protein: CASRTGQRRATF.

In its sample, this clone was seen once. This chain uses TRBV12-3 or TRBV12-4 with TRBJ2-7, with TRBD2 as a possible D gene (5 bases). The CDR3 runs 11 residues. Trimming took 6 bases from V and 6 from J, leaving 9 bases between them. CDR3 bases: TGTGCCAGCAGGGGAGTTAGCGAGCAGTACTTC. It specifies CASRGVSEQYF.

The chain joins TRBV29-1 to TRBJ1-1, with 8 bases aligning to TRBD1. The CDR3 totals 12 residues. Per germline, CDR1 SQVTM and CDR2 ANQGSEA. V gave up 7 bases and J gave up 5 bases; unmatched junction bases: 6. The CDR3 protein is CSAAQGGTEAFF. CDR3 coding DNA: TGCAGCGCCGCACAGGGGGGGACTGAAGCTTTCTTT. The whole variable domain, filled in from reference TRBV29-1 and TRBJ1-1, reads SAVISQKPSRDICQRGTSLTIQCQVDSQVTMMFWYRQQPGQSLTLIATANQGSEATYESGFVIDKFPISRPNLTFSTLTVSNMSPEDSSIYLCSAAQGGTEAFFGQGTRLTVV.

This chain joins TRBV29-1 and TRBJ1-5; 9 nucleotides match TRBD1. CDR1 and CDR2 (germline): SQVTM, ANQGSEA. There are 15 residues in the CDR3. The CDR3 is CTRMTGGRGNQPQHF. In DNA, the CDR3 is TGCACTCGTATGACAGGGGGAAGAGGCAATCAGCCCCAGCATTTT.

The chain links TRBV24-1 to TRBJ2-1, with D tentatively TRBD2 (6 bases). The germline CDR1 and CDR2 sequences are KGHDR and SFDVKD. V dropped 3 bases and J dropped 5 bases, with 13 bases sitting between them. The CDR3 sequence is 15 residues long. The CDR3 DNA reads TGTGCCACCAGTGATCTTGGGACTGGAAACAATGAGCAGTTCTTC. Its translation is CATSDLGTGNNEQFF.

This clone was seen a single time. The chain is built from TRBV3-1 (or the pseudogene TRBV3-2) and TRBJ1-2, with 7 bases that match TRBD1. The CDR3 covers 17 residues. The trim removed 1 base at V and 2 bases at J, leaving 10 bases unmatched. Germline loops: CDR1 LGHDT, CDR2 YNNKEL (reference sequence). DNA for the CDR3: TGTGCCAGCAGCCAAGTTAACCGGGGACAGCTGAACTATGGCTACACCTTC. As protein: CASSQVNRGQLNYGYTF.

This clone was seen more than once but under ten times. The CDR3 region has the DNA TGTGCCAGCAGCTTAGGGGACAGGGAGACCGGGGAGCTGTTTTTT. This translates into CASSLGDRETGELFF. The rearrangement joins TRBV11-3 to TRBJ2-2; 9 nucleotides align to TRBD1. The V gene end was trimmed by 1 base and the J gene end by 5 bases; junction bases not matched to a gene: 2. Germline assignment: CDR1 SGHNT and CDR2 YENEEA. The CDR3 length is 15 residues.

This sequence joins TRBV19 and TRBJ1-6; D remains ambiguous. V was trimmed by 6 bases and J by 0 bases, leaving 6 bases between them. Looked up from germline, CDR1 is LNHDA and CDR2 is SQIVND (reference sequence). CDR3 size: 14 residues. CDR3 in amino acids: CASSEDSYNSPLHF. In DNA form, the CDR3 reads TGTGCCAGTAGCGAGGACTCCTATAATTCACCCCTCCACTTT. The full variable domain, completed using reference TRBV19 and TRBJ1-6, is DGGITQSPKYLFRKEGQNVTLSCEQNLNHDAMYWYRQDPGQGLRLIYYSQIVNDFQKGDIAEGYSVSREKKESFPLTVTSAQKNPTAFYLCASSEDSYNSPLHFGNGTRLTVT.

This clone showed up just once. The chain is built from TRBV11-2 and TRBJ2-3; tentatively, D is TRBD1 (6 bases). The V end lost 5 bases, the J end lost 4 bases, and 7 bases lay between the germline ends. Germline assignment: CDR1 SGHAT and CDR2 FQNNGV. This CDR3 has 12 residues. CDR3 nucleotides: TGTGCCAGCAGCCCAGGGGCAGATACGCAGTATTTT. Amino acids: CASSPGADTQYF.

The chain has TRBV2 and TRBJ1-1; a possible D gene is TRBD1 (5 bases). The V and J ends lost 8 bases and 0 bases respectively, with 13 bases between them. Germline CDR1 is SNHLY and CDR2 is FYNNEI. CDR3 length: 14 residues. In DNA form, the CDR3 reads TGTGCCAGCGTGGCGCAGGGCCTGAACACTGAAGCTTTCTTT. Translating gives CASVAQGLNTEAFF.

V usage is TRBV7-2 and J usage is TRBJ1-3; tentatively, D is TRBD1 (5 bases). Germline V gives CDR1 SGHTA, CDR2 FQGNSA. The V and J ends lost 5 bases and 3 bases respectively, with 11 bases between them. CDR3 length: 14 amino acids. The CDR3 DNA reads as TGTGCCAGCAGCCGGGACTTTTATGGAAACACCATATATTTT. Amino acid sequence: CASSRDFYGNTIYF.

The rearrangement joins TRBV7-9 to TRBJ2-1, with 13 bases lining up with TRBD2. Germline V gene lookup returns CDR1 SEHNR and CDR2 FQNEAQ (reference sequence). The V segment lost 5 bases and the J segment 4 bases; nucleotides outside the gene matches: 8. The CDR3 loop spans 17 amino acids. The CDR3 DNA reads TGTGCCAGCAGCGAAGATCTGACTAGCGGGAGGTACAATGAGCAGTTCTTC. It is translated as CASSEDLTSGRYNEQFF.